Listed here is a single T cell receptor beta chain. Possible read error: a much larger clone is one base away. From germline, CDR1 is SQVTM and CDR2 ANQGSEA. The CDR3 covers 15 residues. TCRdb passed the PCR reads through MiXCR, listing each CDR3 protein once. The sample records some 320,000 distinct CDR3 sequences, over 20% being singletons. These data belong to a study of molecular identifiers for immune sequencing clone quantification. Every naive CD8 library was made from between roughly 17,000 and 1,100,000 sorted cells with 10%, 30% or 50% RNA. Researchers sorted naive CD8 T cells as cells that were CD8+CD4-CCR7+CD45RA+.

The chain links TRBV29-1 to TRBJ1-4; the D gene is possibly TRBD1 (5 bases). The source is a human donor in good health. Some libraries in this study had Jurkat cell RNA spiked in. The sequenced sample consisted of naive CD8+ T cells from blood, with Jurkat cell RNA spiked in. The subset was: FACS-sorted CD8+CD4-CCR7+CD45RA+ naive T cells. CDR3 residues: CSVYIHQGGNGKLFF. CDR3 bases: TGCAGCGTATATATTCACCAGGGAGGTAATGGAAAACTGTTTTTT.